Presented here are 20 T cell receptor beta chains from one specimen sequenced in a study of cytomegalovirus exposure and HLA in healthy donors (dated by TCRdb to about 2017). Receptors were amplified or captured by the immunoSEQ multiplex PCR assay. The multiplex PCR relied on a mix of 60 forward primers for TCR Vbeta segments and 13 reverse primers for TCR Jbeta segments. TCRdb stores this immuneACCESS table with in-frame sequences only. Part of the clones is absent; in the studies checked, under half of the shortfall reflects unresolved V genes, and no reason is known for the rest. The sample contains around 150,000 clones, over 75% of them found a single time. The ten largest clonotypes hold around 2% of the sample. The sample consisted of PBMCs. These TCRs come from a human donor in good health.

The chain links TRBV27 to TRBJ2-5; 10 nucleotides align to TRBD2. Trimming cost V 5 bases and J 4 bases; bases outside gene matches: 10. This CDR3 has 16 amino acids. Germline CDR1 is MNHEY and CDR2 is SMNVEV (reference sequence). CDR3 sequence reads: CASSPQRGGRRETQYF. Here the CDR3 DNA reads TGTGCCAGCAGTCCTCAGCGGGGGGGCCGAAGAGAGACCCAGTACTTC.

The chain combines TRBV10-3 with TRBJ1-1; a possible D gene is TRBD1 (5 bases). V was shortened by 4 bases and J by 2 bases, with 17 bases between the two germline ends. CDR1 is ENHRY, CDR2 SYGVKD, per germline. CDR3 length: 16 residues. The CDR3 here is CAISARQSLTNTEAFF. The CDR3 nucleotides are TGTGCCATCAGTGCGAGACAGAGCTTGACAAACACTGAAGCTTTCTTT.

This clone has only a few counts. The chain combines TRBV9 with TRBJ1-4; no reliable D call. CDR1 and CDR2 (germline): SGDLS, YYNGEE. This CDR3 spans 13 amino acids. The V end lost 0 bases, the J end lost 8 bases, and 8 bases lay between the germline ends. CDR3 sequence reads: CASSVGVEEKLFF. The CDR3 DNA reads as TGTGCCAGCAGCGTAGGAGTAGAGGAAAAACTGTTTTTT.

This rearrangement joins TRBV6-1 to TRBJ1-6; 9 bases line up with TRBD1. V shed 6 bases and J 5 bases; nucleotides not matched to a gene: 5. The CDR3 loop spans 15 amino acids. Germline lookup yields CDR1 MNHNS and CDR2 SASEGT. The chain's CDR3 is CASSLQGADNSPLHF. The DNA for the CDR3 is TGTGCCAGCAGCCTACAGGGGGCAGATAATTCACCCCTCCACTTT.

The V and J genes are TRBV5-4 and TRBJ1-4, with D uncertain. Germline-derived CDR1 and CDR2 are SGHNT and YYREEE (reference sequence). V was cut by 0 bases and J by 3 bases, with 6 bases left in between. The CDR3 is made up of 14 amino acids. The CDR3 region has the DNA TGTGCCAGCAGCTTGGACGAGCCTAATGAAAAACTGTTTTTT. Translation: CASSLDEPNEKLFF.

The genes are TRBV9 and TRBJ2-2, with 7 bases fitting TRBD2. Germline V lookup: CDR1 SGDLS, CDR2 YYNGEE. V lost 0 bases and J lost 8; bases outside the gene matches: 7. This CDR3 spans 15 amino acids. CDR3 protein: CASSVVRGGTGELFF. The CDR3 region has the DNA TGTGCCAGCAGCGTAGTTCGCGGGGGAACTGGGGAGCTGTTTTTT.

The chain couples TRBV19 to TRBJ2-3; TRBD2 matches at 10 bases. Germline trimming cut 5 bases from V and 5 bases from J; bases unmatched to any gene: 10. This CDR3 is built from 16 residues. The V gene's germline CDR1 is LNHDA and CDR2 SQIVND (reference sequence). CDR3 region: CASSLSLAGNRDTQYF. CDR3 coding DNA: TGTGCCAGTAGTCTTTCACTAGCGGGGAACAGAGATACGCAGTATTTT. The full variable domain, in which reference TRBV19 and TRBJ2-3 provide the parts outside the CDR3, is DGGITQSPKYLFRKEGQNVTLSCEQNLNHDAMYWYRQDPGQGLRLIYYSQIVNDFQKGDIAEGYSVSREKKESFPLTVTSAQKNPTAFYLCASSLSLAGNRDTQYFGPGTRLTVL.

The chain employs TRBV4-3 and TRBJ1-6, with 7 bases identical to TRBD1. V lost 0 bases, J lost 14 bases, and 16 bases stayed unmatched. The CDR3 has 17 amino acids. The germline V gene encodes CDR1 LGHNA and CDR2 YSLEER. CDR3 amino acids: CASSQDLPGGIQSALHF. As DNA, the CDR3 is TGCGCCAGCAGCCAAGATCTTCCAGGGGGTATACAATCGGCCCTCCACTTT.

Turning to this clone: Its ends do not fully match the called genes, so a read error is possible. The rearrangement links TRBV10-3 to TRBJ2-7; 9 bases are shared with TRBD2. Germline loops: CDR1 ENHRY, CDR2 SYGVKD. This CDR3 has 17 amino acids. CDR3 DNA sequence: TGTGCCATCAGTGAGGCGCGGACTAGCGACGGTTCCTCCGAGCAGTACTTC. This gives the protein CAISEARTSDGSSEQYF.

This clone came up once. This chain links TRBV2 with TRBJ2-7; tentative D call: TRBD2 (5 bases). Germline V gene lookup returns CDR1 SNHLY and CDR2 FYNNEI. The CDR3 is made up of 15 amino acids. V was clipped by 5 bases and J by 0 bases, with 14 bases between them. The CDR3 spells CASSYGLFSSYEQYF. The CDR3 DNA is TGTGCCAGCAGTTACGGACTGTTCAGCTCCTACGAGCAGTACTTC.

This clone appeared once. The rearrangement joins TRBV18 to TRBJ2-5; D is possibly TRBD1 (5 bases). The V gene lost 0 bases and the J gene lost 4 bases, with 9 bases spanning the gap. This CDR3 region has 14 residues. Germline V CDR1 and CDR2: KGHSH, LQKENI. In nucleotides, the CDR3 is TGTGCCAGCTCACCACCAGGGGTGGGAGAGACCCAGTACTTC. The encoded protein is CASSPPGVGETQYF.

The chain is built from TRBV7-2 and TRBJ1-1; D is undetermined. Trimming cost V 3 bases and J 0 bases, with 8 bases left between them. The V gene's germline CDR1 is SGHTA and CDR2 FQGNSA. The CDR3 totals 14 residues. The CDR3 region has the DNA TGTGCCAGCAGCTTCCCCGGGGTGAACACTGAAGCTTTCTTT. Residues: CASSFPGVNTEAFF.

The chain links TRBV2 to TRBJ2-5, with 11 bases fitting TRBD2. The CDR3 extends over 13 amino acids. Germline CDR1 and CDR2: SNHLY and FYNNEI. Trimming removed 11 bases from V and 4 bases from J; junction bases left unmatched: 6. The CDR3 DNA reads as TGTGCCGGGGGACTAGCGGTGCGAGAGACCCAGTACTTC. Amino acids: CAGGLAVRETQYF.

The rearrangement links TRBV5-5 to TRBJ1-2, with D hard to call. CDR1 and CDR2 from the germline V gene are SGHKS and YYEKEE (reference sequence). This CDR3 is 14 amino acids long. Trimming took off 0 bases at V and 7 bases at J, with 13 bases between the two ends. CDR3 sequence: CASSLASPAVGYTF. Here the CDR3 DNA reads TGTGCCAGCAGCTTGGCTTCCCCGGCGGTTGGCTACACCTTC.

The chain links TRBV18 to TRBJ1-3; 10 bases are a match to TRBD1. CDR1 is KGHSH and CDR2 is LQKENI in the germline V gene. Trimming took 3 bases from V and 4 from J; bases not matched to a gene: 9. CDR3 length equals 17 residues. CDR3 bases: TGTGCCAGCTCACCGAGAGGGACAGGGGTTTCAGGAAACACCATATATTTT. This sequence encodes CASSPRGTGVSGNTIYF. Based on the CDR3 plus reference TRBV18 and TRBJ1-3, the full variable domain is NAGVMQNPRHLVRRRGQEARLRCSPMKGHSHVYWYRQLPEEGLKFMVYLQKENIIDESGMPKERFSAEFPKEGPSILRIQQVVRGDSAAYFCASSPRGTGVSGNTIYFGEGSWLTVV.

This rearrangement joins TRBV19 to TRBJ1-5; the D is unclear. The germline V and J ends were trimmed by 3 bases and 0 bases, with 9 bases remaining between them. Looked up from germline, CDR1 is LNHDA and CDR2 is SQIVND (reference sequence). This CDR3 spans 15 amino acids. Here the CDR3 reads CASSIYHNSNQPQHF. The CDR3 bases are TGTGCCAGTAGTATCTATCATAATAGCAATCAGCCCCAGCATTTT.

The rearrangement links TRBV7-2 to TRBJ2-1; D may be TRBD1 (8 bases). The CDR3 runs to 15 residues. Germline CDR1 SGHTA, CDR2 FQGNSA. The V and J ends lost 6 bases and 7 bases respectively, with 19 bases between them. This CDR3 reads CASRNRGGLGNEQFF. DNA for the CDR3: TGTGCCAGCAGAAACAGGGGGGGGCTTGGGAATGAGCAGTTCTTC. The variable domain in full, completed from reference TRBV7-2 and TRBJ2-1, reads GAGVSQSPSNKVTEKGKDVELRCDPISGHTALYWYRQSLGQGLEFLIYFQGNSAPDKSGLPSDRFSAERTGGSVSTLTIQRTQQEDSAVYLCASRNRGGLGNEQFFGPGTRLTVL.

The chain employs TRBV5-6 and TRBJ2-3; 12 bases line up with TRBD2. The CDR3 length is 16 residues. The trim removed 2 bases at V and 2 bases at J, leaving 3 bases unmatched. Germline V gene data show CDR1 as SGHDT and CDR2 as YYEEEE. CDR3 DNA: TGTGCCAGCAGCTTAAGGACTAGCGGGGACACAGATACGCAGTATTTT. Translating it yields CASSLRTSGDTDTQYF.

The chain couples TRBV18 to TRBJ2-7; perhaps TRBD2 as D (7 bases). This CDR3 region has 14 residues. From germline, CDR1 is KGHSH and CDR2 LQKENI. Deletions cut 3 bases from V and 3 bases from J, with 12 bases between. CDR3 sequence (DNA): TGTGCCAGCTCACCTCTCGGGGGGCACTACGAGCAGTACTTC. This gives the protein CASSPLGGHYEQYF.

J is TRBJ1-2 and V is TRBV13; tentatively, D is TRBD1 (6 bases). The V and J ends lost 6 bases and 3 bases respectively, with 8 bases between them. Germline values: CDR1 PRHDT, CDR2 FYEKMQ (reference sequence). The CDR3 is made up of 12 amino acids. CDR3 nucleotide sequence: TGTGCCAGCAGTCGACAGGACTATGGCTACACCTTC. Its protein is CASSRQDYGYTF. The variable domain in full, completed from reference TRBV13 and TRBJ1-2, reads AAGVIQSPRHLIKEKRETATLKCYPIPRHDTVYWYQQGPGQDPQFLISFYEKMQSDKGSIPDRFSAQQFSDYHSELNMSSLELGDSALYFCASSRQDYGYTFGSGTRLTVV.